The 18 T cell receptor beta chains in this list originate from one sample, sequenced in a study of CD8 T cells in ankylosing spondylitis. General observations from the study: Blood from ankylosing spondylitis patients appeared to carry a characteristic roughly eight-variant TCR beta motif.

Their antigens remain unidentified. TCRdb redid the calling of the 5' RACE reads with MiXCR, one entry per CDR3 protein. The sample yields 500,000 or so distinct CDR3 sequences, approximately 5.3% seen once. The specimen sequenced was blood, either unsorted or a sorted T cell fraction (not recorded which). The receptor source for this set is a male donor with ankylosing spondylitis.

V usage is TRBV14 and J usage is TRBJ1-2; D is uncertain. Germline V gene lookup returns CDR1 SGHDN and CDR2 FVKESK. V lost 1 base to trimming and J lost 2 bases, with 5 bases between them. The length of the CDR3 is 13 residues. The DNA for the CDR3 is TGTGCCAGCAGCCAAGGGATGAACTATGGCTACACCTTC. Residues: CASSQGMNYGYTF.

This clonotype was observed a handful of times. CDR3 DNA: TGTGCCAGCAGCTCCCGGTTCGCGGGGGGATTGAACACCGGGGAGCTGTTTTTT. It codes for CASSSRFAGGLNTGELFF. This rearrangement joins TRBV7-6 to TRBJ2-2; TRBD2 matches at 8 bases. Trimming removed 4 bases from V and 1 base from J; junction bases left unmatched: 11. CDR3 length: 18 amino acids. CDR1 is SGHVS, CDR2 FNYEAQ, per germline. The full variable domain, its missing parts supplied by reference TRBV7-6 and TRBJ2-2, is GAGVSQSPRYKVTKRGQDVALRCDPISGHVSLYWYRQALGQGPEFLTYFNYEAQQDKSGLPNDRFSAERPEGSISTLTIQRTEQRDSAMYRCASSSRFAGGLNTGELFFGEGSRLTVL.

There are many counts of this clonotype. J is TRBJ1-1 and V is TRBV12-3 or TRBV12-4; D perhaps matches TRBD1 (6 bases). V was trimmed by 7 bases and J by 1 base, leaving 13 bases between them. The CDR3 extends over 14 amino acids. The CDR3 loop is CASNLGHPNTEAFF. CDR3 bases: TGTGCCAGCAATCTGGGACATCCGAACACTGAAGCTTTCTTT.

V gene TRBV12-3 or TRBV12-4 combines with J gene TRBJ1-1; D is uncertain. The CDR3 is made up of 12 amino acids. Trimming took off 6 bases at V and 11 bases at J, with 16 bases between the two ends. The CDR3 sequence is CASSQDTSEAFF. The CDR3 nucleotides are TGTGCCAGCAGCCAAGACACGTCCGAGGCTTTCTTT.

This clonotype was observed at least ten times. V is TRBV20-1 and J is TRBJ2-2; the D gene is possibly TRBD2 (5 bases). Germline CDR1 is DFQATT and CDR2 is SNEGSKA (reference sequence). Trimming took off 4 bases at V and 1 base at J, with 10 bases between the two ends. The CDR3 covers 14 residues. In DNA, the CDR3 is TGCAGTGCTAACGGGAAGAGGAACACCGGGGAGCTGTTTTTT. Its translation is CSANGKRNTGELFF.

This clonotype has at least ten counts. The V gene is TRBV4-3, the J gene TRBJ1-6; 9 nucleotides align to TRBD1. This CDR3 contains 15 residues. CDR1 LGHNA and CDR2 YSLEER come from the germline V gene. The junction had 4 bases not matched to a gene; V was cut back by 1 base and J by 9 bases. CDR3: CASSQVGTGFSPLHF. The CDR3 nucleotides read TGCGCCAGCAGCCAAGTTGGGACAGGGTTTTCACCCCTCCACTTT.

This clonotype appeared many times. The chain is built from TRBV6-5 and TRBJ1-2, with 9 bases fitting TRBD1. Germline CDR1 and CDR2: MNHEY and SVGAGI. CDR3 size: 14 residues. Trimming at V came to 2 bases and at J to 8 bases, leaving 6 bases not matched to a gene. CDR3 nucleotides: TGTGCCAGCAGTTACGGGACAGGGTACGAAGGCTACACCTTC. Translated: CASSYGTGYEGYTF.

In its sample, this clonotype was seen many times. The rearrangement links TRBV9 to TRBJ2-3; D is ambiguous. Trimming pared 0 bases from V and 6 bases from J, leaving 14 bases between. CDR1 and CDR2 (germline): SGDLS, YYNGEE. The CDR3 covers 15 residues. The CDR3 loop reads CASSVGITGRDTQYF. DNA of the CDR3: TGTGCCAGCAGCGTAGGTATTACGGGTAGGGATACGCAGTATTTT.

This clonotype has ten or more counts. The chain uses TRBV9 and TRBJ1-4; a possible D gene is TRBD1 (6 bases). The CDR3 runs to 16 residues. With 0 bases removed from V and 5 bases from J, the gap between germline ends came to 14 bases. Per the germline V gene, CDR1 is SGDLS and CDR2 is YYNGEE. The CDR3 DNA reads as TGTGCCAGCAGCGTAGCTGGGGGGCAGGCCAATGAAAAACTGTTTTTT. Translation: CASSVAGGQANEKLFF.

This clonotype was counted ten times or more. The V and J genes are TRBV5-1 and TRBJ2-7, with TRBD2 identical over 11 bases. The CDR3 length is 16 residues. J was trimmed by 3 bases and V by 0 bases; bases with no gene match: 5. CDR1 SGHRS and CDR2 YFSETQ come from the germline V gene. CDR3 sequence: CASSLATSGGIYEQYF. The CDR3 DNA sequence: TGCGCCAGCAGCTTGGCAACTAGCGGGGGTATCTACGAGCAGTACTTC.

This clonotype was seen only a few times. This sequence joins TRBV7-9 and TRBJ2-7; 8 nucleotides line up with TRBD1. The junction had 13 bases not matched to a gene; V was cut back by 6 bases and J by 6 bases. This CDR3 comprises 15 residues. CDR1 and CDR2 (germline): SEHNR, FQNEAQ (reference sequence). The CDR3 bases are TGTGCCAGCAGACCTACCCGGACAGGGTACCCCGAGCAGTACTTC. It yields the protein CASRPTRTGYPEQYF.

The chain links TRBV5-1 to TRBJ2-7; 8 bases are a match to TRBD1. Germline V gene data show CDR1 as SGHRS and CDR2 as YFSETQ. The V segment lost 2 bases and the J segment 2 bases; nucleotides outside the gene matches: 6. The CDR3 covers 15 residues. The CDR3 reads CASSLGWTGPYEQYF. The CDR3 bases are TGCGCCAGCAGCTTAGGATGGACAGGGCCCTACGAGCAGTACTTC. The variable domain in full, completed from reference TRBV5-1 and TRBJ2-7, reads KAGVTQTPRYLIKTRGQQVTLSCSPISGHRSVSWYQQTPGQGLQFLFEYFSETQRNKGNFPGRFSGRQFSNSRSEMNVSTLELGDSALYLCASSLGWTGPYEQYFGPGTRLTVT.

This clonotype was recorded many times. The chain joins TRBV6-5 to TRBJ1-6; D uncertain. The CDR3 is 17 amino acids. The ends were cut back, 0 bases at V and 7 bases at J, with 16 bases in the middle. CDR1 MNHEY and CDR2 SVGAGI come from the germline V gene. For the CDR3, the DNA is TGTGCCAGCAGTTACTCCAGGCCGGACGGAGGCAATTCACCCCTCCACTTT. Its translation: CASSYSRPDGGNSPLHF.

The chain uses TRBV11-2 and TRBJ2-1; perhaps TRBD1 as D (6 bases). V gave up 4 bases and J gave up 3 bases, with 13 bases separating them. This CDR3 has 15 residues. CDR1 and CDR2 from the germline V gene are SGHAT and FQNNGV. The CDR3 spells CASSSYRAIYNEQFF. DNA of the CDR3: TGTGCCAGCAGCTCTTACAGGGCTATCTACAATGAGCAGTTCTTC.

In this sample, this clonotype turned up many times. The chain couples TRBV4-3 to TRBJ1-1, with a possible D match to TRBD1 (6 bases). Germline V lookup: CDR1 LGHNA, CDR2 YSLEER. This CDR3 contains 13 residues. Trimming left V 1 base short and J 4 bases short, with 7 bases between. The CDR3 DNA is TGCGCCAGCAGCCAAGCGGGGGCCACTGAAGCTTTCTTT. This gives the protein CASSQAGATEAFF.

Ten or more counts support this clonotype. This chain uses TRBV15 with TRBJ2-1; TRBD2 matches 13 bases. The CDR3 is 16 residues long. V lost 5 bases to trimming and J lost 3 bases; unmatched junction nucleotides: 4. Germline V gives CDR1 LNHNV, CDR2 YYDKDF (reference sequence). The CDR3 here is CATSQGLAGIYNEQFF. CDR3 DNA: TGTGCCACCAGCCAGGGACTAGCGGGAATCTACAATGAGCAGTTCTTC.

This clonotype was recorded many times. J is TRBJ2-3 and V is TRBV10-3; possibly TRBD1 or TRBD2 for D (6 bases each). The CDR3 covers 15 residues. Trimming took 6 bases from V and 1 from J, leaving 14 bases between them. The germline V gene has CDR1 ENHRY and CDR2 SYGVKD. CDR3 DNA: TGTGCCATCAGAGCTTGGGGGGCTCGCACAGATACGCAGTATTTT. This translates into CAIRAWGARTDTQYF.

This clonotype was seen more than once but under ten times. DNA for the CDR3: TGTGCCAGCTCCCTCCGGACTAGCGGGAGAACGAGCACAGATACGCAGTATTTT. As protein: CASSLRTSGRTSTDTQYF. This sequence joins TRBV18 and TRBJ2-3; 13 nucleotides agree with TRBD2. This CDR3 has 18 amino acids. V was pared by 6 bases and J by 0 bases, with 9 bases of the junction left unmatched. The germline V gene encodes CDR1 KGHSH and CDR2 LQKENI.